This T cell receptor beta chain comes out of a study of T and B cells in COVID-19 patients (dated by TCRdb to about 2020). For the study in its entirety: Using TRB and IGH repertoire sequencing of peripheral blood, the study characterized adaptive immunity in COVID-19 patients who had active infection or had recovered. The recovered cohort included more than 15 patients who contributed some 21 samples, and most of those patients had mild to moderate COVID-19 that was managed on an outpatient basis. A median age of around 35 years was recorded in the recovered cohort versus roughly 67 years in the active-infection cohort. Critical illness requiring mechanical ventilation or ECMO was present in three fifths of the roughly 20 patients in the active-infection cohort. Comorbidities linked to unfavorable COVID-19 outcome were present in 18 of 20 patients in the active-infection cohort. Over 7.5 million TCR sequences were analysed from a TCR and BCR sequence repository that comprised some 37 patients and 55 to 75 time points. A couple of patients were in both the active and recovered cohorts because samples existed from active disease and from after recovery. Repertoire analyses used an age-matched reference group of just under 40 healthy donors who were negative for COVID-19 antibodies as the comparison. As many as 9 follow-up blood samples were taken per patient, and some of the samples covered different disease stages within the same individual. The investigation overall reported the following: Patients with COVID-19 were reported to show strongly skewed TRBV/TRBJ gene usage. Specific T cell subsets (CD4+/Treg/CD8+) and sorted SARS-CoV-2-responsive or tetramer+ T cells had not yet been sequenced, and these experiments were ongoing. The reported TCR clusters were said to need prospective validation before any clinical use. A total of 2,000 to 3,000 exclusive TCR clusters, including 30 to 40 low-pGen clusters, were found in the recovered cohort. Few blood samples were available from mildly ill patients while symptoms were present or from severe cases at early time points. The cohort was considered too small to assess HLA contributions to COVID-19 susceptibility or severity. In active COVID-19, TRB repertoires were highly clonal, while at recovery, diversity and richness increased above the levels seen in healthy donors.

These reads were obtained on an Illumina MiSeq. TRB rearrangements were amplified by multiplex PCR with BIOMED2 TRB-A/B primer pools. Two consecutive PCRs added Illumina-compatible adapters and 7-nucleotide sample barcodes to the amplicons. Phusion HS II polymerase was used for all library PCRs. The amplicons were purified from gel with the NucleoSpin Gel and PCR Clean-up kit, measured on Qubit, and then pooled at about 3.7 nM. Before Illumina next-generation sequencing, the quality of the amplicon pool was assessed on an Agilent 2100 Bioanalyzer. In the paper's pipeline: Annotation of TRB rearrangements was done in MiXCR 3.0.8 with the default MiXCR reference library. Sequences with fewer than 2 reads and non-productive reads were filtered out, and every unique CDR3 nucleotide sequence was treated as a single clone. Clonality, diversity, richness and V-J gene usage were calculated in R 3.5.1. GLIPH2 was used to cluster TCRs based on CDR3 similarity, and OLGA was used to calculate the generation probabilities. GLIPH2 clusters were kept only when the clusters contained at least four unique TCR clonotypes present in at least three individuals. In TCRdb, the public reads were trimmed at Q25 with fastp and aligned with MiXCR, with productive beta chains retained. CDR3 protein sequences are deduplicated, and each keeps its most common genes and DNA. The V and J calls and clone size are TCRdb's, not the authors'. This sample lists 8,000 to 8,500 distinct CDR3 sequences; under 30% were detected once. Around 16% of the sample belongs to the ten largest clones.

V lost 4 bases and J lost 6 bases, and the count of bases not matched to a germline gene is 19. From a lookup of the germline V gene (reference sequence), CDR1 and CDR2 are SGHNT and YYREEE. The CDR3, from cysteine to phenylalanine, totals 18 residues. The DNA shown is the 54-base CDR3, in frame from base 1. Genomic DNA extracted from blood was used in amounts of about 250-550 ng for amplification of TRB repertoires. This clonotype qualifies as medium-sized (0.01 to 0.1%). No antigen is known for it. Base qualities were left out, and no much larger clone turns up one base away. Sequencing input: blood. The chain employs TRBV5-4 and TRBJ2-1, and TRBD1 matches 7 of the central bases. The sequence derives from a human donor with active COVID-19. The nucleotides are TGTGCCAGCAGCCCCGAGACAGGGCTGCATTCAACGGGCAATGAGCAGTTCTTC. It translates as CASSPETGLHSTGNEQFF.